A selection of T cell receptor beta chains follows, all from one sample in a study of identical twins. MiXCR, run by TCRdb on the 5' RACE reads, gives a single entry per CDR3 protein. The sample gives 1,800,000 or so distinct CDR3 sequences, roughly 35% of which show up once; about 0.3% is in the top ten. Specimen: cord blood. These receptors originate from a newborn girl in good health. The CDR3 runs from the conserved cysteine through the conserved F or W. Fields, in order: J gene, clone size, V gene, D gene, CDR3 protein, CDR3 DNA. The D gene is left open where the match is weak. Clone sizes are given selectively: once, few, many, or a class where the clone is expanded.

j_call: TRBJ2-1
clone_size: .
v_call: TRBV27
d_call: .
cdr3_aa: CASSLSRHLSYNEQFF
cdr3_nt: TGTGCCAGCAGTTTATCTAGACACCTCTCCTACAATGAGCAGTTCTTC

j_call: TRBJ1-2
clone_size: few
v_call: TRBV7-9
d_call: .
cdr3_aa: CASSLALSNYGYTF
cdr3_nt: TGTGCCAGCAGCTTAGCCCTTTCTAACTATGGCTACACCTTC

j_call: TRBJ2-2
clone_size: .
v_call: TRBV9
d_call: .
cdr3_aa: CASSVNGRLNTGELFF
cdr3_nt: TGTGCCAGCAGCGTAAATGGGAGGCTGAACACCGGGGAGCTGTTTTTT

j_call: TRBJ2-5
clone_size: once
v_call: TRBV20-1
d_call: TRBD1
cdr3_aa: CSATDRVYPETQYF
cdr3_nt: TGCAGTGCCACCGACAGGGTTTACCCTGAGACCCAGTACTTC

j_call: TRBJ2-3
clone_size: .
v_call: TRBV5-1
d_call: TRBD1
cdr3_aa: CASSLGTGAYTDTQYF
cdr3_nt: TGCGCCAGCAGCCTTGGAACAGGGGCCTACACAGATACGCAGTATTTT

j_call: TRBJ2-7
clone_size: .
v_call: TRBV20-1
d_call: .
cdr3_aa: CSARLLGTASQYEQYF
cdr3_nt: TGCAGTGCTAGACTTCTGGGGACGGCTAGCCAGTACGAGCAGTACTTC

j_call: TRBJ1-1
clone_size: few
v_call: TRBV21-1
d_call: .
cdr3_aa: CARNVTGRNEAFF
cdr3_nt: TGTGCCCGAAATGTGACAGGTCGTAATGAAGCTTTCTTT

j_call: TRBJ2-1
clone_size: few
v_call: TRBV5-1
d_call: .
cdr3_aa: CASSRKRGLHYNEQFF
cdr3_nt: TGCGCCAGCAGTCGAAAGCGCGGGCTTCACTACAATGAGCAGTTCTTC

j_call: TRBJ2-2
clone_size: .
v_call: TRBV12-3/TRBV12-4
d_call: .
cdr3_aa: CAGATNTGELFF
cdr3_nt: TGTGCAGGGGCAACGAACACCGGGGAGCTGTTTTTT

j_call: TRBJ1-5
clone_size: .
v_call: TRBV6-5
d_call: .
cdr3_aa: CASSYDSVDQPQHF
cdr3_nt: TGTGCCAGCAGTTACGACTCGGTGGATCAGCCCCAGCATTTT

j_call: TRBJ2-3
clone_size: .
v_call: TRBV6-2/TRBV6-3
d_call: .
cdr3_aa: CASSSRGAVTDTQYF
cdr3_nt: TGTGCCAGCAGTTCCCGGGGGGCCGTCACAGATACGCAGTATTTT

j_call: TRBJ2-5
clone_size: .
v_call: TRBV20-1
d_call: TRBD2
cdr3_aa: CSATRGLAEQETQYF
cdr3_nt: TGCAGTGCTACTCGGGGACTAGCGGAACAAGAGACCCAGTACTTC

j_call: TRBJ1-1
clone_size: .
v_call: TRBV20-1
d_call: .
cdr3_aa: CSVRPGAGTEAFF
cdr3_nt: TGCAGTGTCCGACCTGGGGCGGGGACTGAAGCTTTCTTT

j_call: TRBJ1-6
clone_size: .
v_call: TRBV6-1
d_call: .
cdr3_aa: CASTYRMWGGTYNSPLHF
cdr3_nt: TGTGCCAGCACCTATCGAATGTGGGGAGGAACCTATAATTCACCCCTCCACTTT

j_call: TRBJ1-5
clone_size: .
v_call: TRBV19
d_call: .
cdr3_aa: CASSIGPGGNQPQHF
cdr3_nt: TGTGCCAGTAGTATAGGTCCAGGGGGCAATCAGCCCCAGCATTTT

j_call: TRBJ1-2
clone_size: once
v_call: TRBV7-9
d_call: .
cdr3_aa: CASSEGGGLACGYTF
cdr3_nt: TGTGCCAGCAGCGAGGGGGGAGGCCTCGCCTGTGGCTACACCTTC

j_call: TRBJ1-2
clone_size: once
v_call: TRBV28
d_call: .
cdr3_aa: CASSSTTYQSYDYTF
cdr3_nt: TGTGCCAGCAGTTCAACGACATACCAAAGCTATGACTACACCTTC

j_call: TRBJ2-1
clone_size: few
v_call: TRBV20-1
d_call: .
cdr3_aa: CSARVPATASNEQFF
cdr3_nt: TGCAGTGCTAGAGTGCCTGCGACAGCCTCCAATGAGCAGTTCTTC